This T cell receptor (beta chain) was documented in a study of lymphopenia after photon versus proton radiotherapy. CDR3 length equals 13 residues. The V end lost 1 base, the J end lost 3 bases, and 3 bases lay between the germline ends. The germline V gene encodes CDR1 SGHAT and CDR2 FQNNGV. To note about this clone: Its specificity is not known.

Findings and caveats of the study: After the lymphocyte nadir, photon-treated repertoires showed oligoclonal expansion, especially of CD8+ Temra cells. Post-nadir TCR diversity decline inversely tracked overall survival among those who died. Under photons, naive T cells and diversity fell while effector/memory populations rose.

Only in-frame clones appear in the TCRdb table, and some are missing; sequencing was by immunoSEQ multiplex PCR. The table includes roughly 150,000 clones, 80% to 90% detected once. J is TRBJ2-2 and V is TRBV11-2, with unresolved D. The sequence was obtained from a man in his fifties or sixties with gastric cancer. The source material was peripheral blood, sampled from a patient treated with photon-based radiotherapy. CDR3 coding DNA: TGTGCCAGCAGCTTAGTTTACACCGGGGAGCTGTTTTTT. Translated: CASSLVYTGELFF. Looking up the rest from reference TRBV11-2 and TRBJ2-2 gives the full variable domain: EAGVAQSPRYKIIEKRQSVAFWCNPISGHATLYWYQQILGQGPKLLIQFQNNGVVDDSQLPKDRFSAERLKGVDSTLKIQPAKLEDSAVYLCASSLVYTGELFFGEGSRLTVL.